Included here is one TCR beta chain sequence, with context. Its antigen is unknown. Measured with immunoSEQ multiplex PCR; TCRdb has only the in-frame clones, and not every one. The sample carries some 85,000 clones, more than 70% recorded once. This specimen comes from a study of OX40 agonist ivuxolimab in advanced cancers. Study overall: People in dose escalation had one of these cancers: hepatocellular carcinoma, melanoma, renal cell or head and neck cancer. With a range of roughly 20 to 79, age averaged roughly 60 years, and about 80% were male. Whole-study results and caveats: Normalized expansion of T-cell clones was also low for some nonresponders.

This CDR3 has 14 residues. V was trimmed by 6 bases and J by 2 bases, leaving 10 bases between them. The germline V gene has CDR1 MNHNS and CDR2 SASEGT. The sequence derives from an adult with an advanced solid tumor such as melanoma, head and neck, liver or kidney cancer. This rearrangement joins TRBV6-1 to TRBJ2-2; D may be TRBD1 (5 bases). Sequencing was performed on CD4+ or CD8+ T cells sorted from blood, taken in a trial of the OX40 agonist ivuxolimab. The CDR3 here is CASRGRSNTGELFF. The CDR3 DNA follows: TGTGCCAGCAGGGGGCGAAGTAACACCGGGGAGCTGTTTTTT.